Below, 19 T cell receptor beta chains from the same sample are listed, as sequenced in a study of CD8+CD57+ T cells in acquired aplastic anemia. Genomic DNA, the template, was used for profiling of the TCR beta VDJ and CDR3. TCRdb re-derived calls from the reads in MiXCR, one entry per CDR3 protein. The data contain a few hundred thousand distinct CDR3 sequences, roughly 68% of them singletons. The specimen sequenced was sorted CD4+, CD8+, or CD8+CD57+ T cells (not recorded which) from PBMCs. These receptors were collected from a human donor in good health, serving as a control.

A single count supports this clonotype. The V and J genes are TRBV19 and TRBJ2-7; no reliable D call. CDR1 LNHDA and CDR2 SQIVND come from the germline V gene (reference sequence). CDR3 length: 15 residues. V lost 2 bases to trimming and J lost 3 bases, with 14 bases between them. CDR3 in amino acids: CASSIIGVGDYEQYF. The CDR3 region has the DNA TGTGCCAGTAGTATAATCGGAGTCGGCGACTACGAGCAGTACTTC.

For this clonotype: One end of the junction does not line up with germline, which may come from a read error. The rearrangement joins TRBV7-6 to TRBJ1-5; TRBD1 might be the D (5 bases). The CDR3 is 15 residues long. Germline CDR1 reads SGHVS; CDR2 reads FNYEAQ. The CDR3 nucleotides read TGTGCCAGCAGCTTAGGGCAGGGTGTCCAACAGCACCAGCATTTT. It is translated as CASSLGQGVQQHQHF.

This clonotype showed up many times. This rearrangement joins TRBV6-5 to TRBJ1-5; possibly TRBD1 for D (5 bases). Germline values: CDR1 MNHEY, CDR2 SVGAGI. CDR3 length: 18 amino acids. V was shortened by 0 bases and J by 0 bases, with 15 bases between the two germline ends. CDR3: CASSYSQATLYSNQPQHF. CDR3 DNA sequence: TGTGCCAGCAGTTACTCACAGGCTACCCTGTATAGCAATCAGCCCCAGCATTTT.

The gene calls are TRBV29-1 and TRBJ1-2; tentative D call: TRBD1 (5 bases). Germline loops: CDR1 SQVTM, CDR2 ANQGSEA. The CDR3 is made up of 12 amino acids. V gave up 1 base and J gave up 5 bases, with 8 bases separating them. Written as DNA, the CDR3 is TGCAGCGTTGAAGGGGGGTGGTATGGCTACACCTTC. Translating it yields CSVEGGWYGYTF.

The chain joins TRBV14 to TRBJ1-2; no firm D call. The ends were cut back, 2 bases at V and 5 bases at J, with 6 bases in the middle. Germline CDR1 SGHDN, CDR2 FVKESK. This CDR3 is 12 amino acids long. CDR3 loop: CASSQPKYGYTF. Here the CDR3 DNA reads TGTGCCAGCAGCCAACCCAAGTATGGCTACACCTTC.

This clonotype turned up a few times. The junction shows a germline mismatch at one end, possibly a read error. V gene TRBV20-1 combines with J gene TRBJ1-2; tentatively, D is TRBD1 (5 bases). The CDR3 contains 11 residues. Germline CDR1 and CDR2: DFQATT and SNEGSKA (reference sequence). The DNA for the CDR3 is TGCAGTGCTAGAGGGCTCAGGGCTAGTTCCTTC. Its protein is CSARGLRASSF.

This clonotype was seen a single time. This CDR3 is missing its conserved last phenylalanine or tryptophan, likely due to a read error. The DNA is left out, because the CDR3 cannot be placed on it with certainty; the CDR3 is given as TCRdb lists it. CDR3 residues: CASSLPGSGGERVL. The chain uses TRBV7-2 and TRBJ1-1. Germline CDR1 reads SGHTA; CDR2 reads FQGNSA. Inclusive of both ends, the CDR3 amounts to 14 amino acids.

The V call is TRBV5-1, the J call TRBJ2-7, with D possibly TRBD2 on 6 matching bases. Trimming shortened V by 4 bases and J by 5 bases, and 16 bases separated the two germline ends. The CDR3 extends over 14 amino acids. Germline-derived CDR1 and CDR2 are SGHRS and YFSETQ. As DNA, the CDR3 is TGCGCCAGCAGCCTGCGGGACGAAGGACACGAGCAGTACTTC. Amino acids: CASSLRDEGHEQYF.

Note on this clonotype: Possible read error: a much larger clone is one base away. Because it lacks the conserved phenylalanine or tryptophan at the end, this CDR3 is likely a read error. The V gene is TRBV11-2, the J gene TRBJ1-1, with 7 bases aligning to TRBD1. This CDR3 spans 15 amino acids. After removal of 4 bases from V and 6 bases from J, the junction contained 11 bases not matched to a gene. The germline V gene has CDR1 SGHAT and CDR2 FQNNGV. CDR3 DNA: TGTGCCAGCAGCTCTAAGACAGGGCGGCGGTCTGAAGCTTTCCTT. It translates to CASSSKTGRRSEAFL.

This chain joins TRBV7-8 and TRBJ2-7, with a tentative D call TRBD2 (5 bases). This CDR3 comprises 13 residues. Germline V lookup: CDR1 SGHVS, CDR2 FQNEAQ. The V end was cut by 6 bases, the J end by 7 bases, with 16 bases between. In DNA, the CDR3 is TGTGCCAGCAGTCCGGTATTGTCGGGGGAGCAGTACTTC. Translation: CASSPVLSGEQYF.

V gene TRBV24-1 combines with J gene TRBJ1-5; 9 positions match TRBD1. J lost 6 bases, V lost 6 bases, and 5 bases had no gene match. CDR1 is KGHDR and CDR2 is SFDVKD in the germline V gene. The CDR3 has 14 amino acids. In nucleotides, the CDR3 is TGTGCCACCAGTACCAGGGGACAGGGTCAGCCCCAGCATTTT. It translates to CATSTRGQGQPQHF.

Regarding this clonotype: Its ends do not fully match the called genes, so a read error is possible. The chain combines TRBV5-1 with TRBJ2-7; tentative D call: TRBD2 (5 bases). The CDR3 consists of 14 residues. The germline V gene has CDR1 SGHRS and CDR2 YFSETQ. The CDR3 loop reads CASSEGSVWDEQYF. The CDR3 region has the DNA TGTGCCAGCAGTGAAGGGAGTGTTTGGGACGAGCAGTACTTC.

The chain joins TRBV20-1 to TRBJ1-5; perhaps TRBD1 as D (5 bases). With 3 bases removed from V and 0 bases from J, the gap between germline ends came to 9 bases. The germline gives CDR1 DFQATT, CDR2 SNEGSKA (reference sequence). CDR3 length: 14 amino acids. The CDR3 DNA is TGCAGTGCTAGGGGACTCTATAGCAATCAGCCCCAGCATTTT. This codes for CSARGLYSNQPQHF.

With respect to this clonotype: A read error is likely, as this CDR3 ends without the conserved phenylalanine or tryptophan. No DNA is shown, since the ends of the CDR3 on it are uncertain; the CDR3 is the one TCRdb lists. J is TRBJ2-3 and V is TRBV7-2; the table names TRBD2, a call not compared with the DNA. The CDR3 spans 13 amino acids, including both terminal residues. The germline CDR1 and CDR2 sequences are SGHTA and FQGNSA. The CDR3 spells CASSIGTSGGTGE.

In regard to this clonotype: One end of the junction varies from germline; a read error may be responsible. This rearrangement joins TRBV2 to TRBJ2-3, with 12 bases fitting TRBD1. CDR3 length: 17 residues. Germline CDR1 is SNHLY and CDR2 is FYNNEI. The chain's CDR3 is CASSVGTGGNGELIYGF. Written as DNA, the CDR3 is TGTGCCAGCAGTGTAGGGACAGGGGGCAACGGGGAGCTGATTTATGGTTTT.

This clonotype was seen many times. The chain employs TRBV5-1 and TRBJ2-5, with 8 bases that match TRBD1. Trimming removed 8 bases from V and 4 bases from J; junction bases left unmatched: 10. This CDR3 comprises 14 residues. Germline V lookup: CDR1 SGHRS, CDR2 YFSETQ. The CDR3 region has the DNA TGCGCCAGTACGCTACAGGGGGTGGGAGAGACCCAGTACTTC. This encodes CASTLQGVGETQYF.

CDR3 residues: CASSAGGSAEKLQYF. CDR3 DNA: TGTGCCAGCAGTGCCGGCGGGTCGGCGGAAAAACTGCAGTACTTC. The rearrangement links TRBV7-2 to TRBJ2-4; D perhaps matches TRBD2 (5 bases). From germline, CDR1 is SGHTA and CDR2 FQGNSA. Between the trimmed V and J ends, which lost 6 bases and 13 bases, there was a span of 25 bases. This CDR3 spans 15 amino acids. Filled out from reference TRBV7-2 and TRBJ2-4, the complete variable domain reads GAGVSQSPSNKVTEKGKDVELRCDPISGHTALYWYRQSLGQGLEFLIYFQGNSAPDKSGLPSDRFSAERTGGSVSTLTIQRTQQEDSAVYLCASSAGGSAEKLQYFGAGTRLSVL.

The chain links TRBV7-2 to TRBJ2-5; 7 bases fit TRBD2. The CDR3 totals 16 residues. Germline V gene sequence: CDR1 SGHTA, CDR2 FQGNSA. V trimming: 0 bases; J trimming: 11 bases; junction bases outside the gene matches: 15. The CDR3 sequence is CASSLAGASGIRAQYF. The CDR3 DNA is TGTGCCAGCAGCTTAGCAGGGGCTAGCGGTATACGAGCACAGTACTTC.

This clonotype was counted at least ten times. The chain carries TRBV25-1 and TRBJ1-1; tentatively, D is TRBD1 (6 bases). V lost 4 bases to trimming and J lost 3 bases, with 15 bases between them. CDR1 and CDR2 from the germline V gene are MGHDK and SYGVNS. The CDR3 totals 15 residues. The CDR3 sequence: CASSASAPGDTEAFF. Written as DNA, the CDR3 is TGTGCCAGCAGTGCCTCTGCCCCAGGGGACACTGAAGCTTTCTTT. Filled out from reference TRBV25-1 and TRBJ1-1, the complete variable domain reads EADIYQTPRYLVIGTGKKITLECSQTMGHDKMYWYQQDPGMELHLIHYSYGVNSTEKGDLSSESTVSRIRTEHFPLTLESARPSHTSQYLCASSASAPGDTEAFFGQGTRLTVV.